This TCR beta chain was sequenced during a study of vaccination effects on CD4 cells after COVID-19. Turning to the study itself: Before sequencing took place, the ViraFEST assay used viral peptide pools to expand antigen-specific CD4+ T cells.

The V and J ends lost 0 bases and 2 bases respectively, with 11 bases between them. Germline CDR1 SGHRS, CDR2 YFSETQ. There are 16 residues in the CDR3. Concerning this clone: Its cognate antigen is unknown.

Upon completion of around 9 days in culture, CD4+ T cells were isolated. This person's SARS-CoV-2 infection, confirmed by PCR, occurred between March and December 2020. Everyone in the study got two shots of either the BNT162b2 or mRNA-1273 vaccine. This table comes from immunoSEQ multiplex PCR, and its TCRdb copy is limited to in-frame clones, with some not included. The sample holds nearly 35,000 clones, around 75% seen once. This sequence originates from a human donor who had a prior SARS-CoV-2 infection. The starting material was CD4+ T cells from PBMCs cultured without peptide, obtained after COVID-19 vaccination. The V gene is TRBV5-1, the J gene TRBJ2-2; either TRBD1 or TRBD2 may supply D (5 bases each). The CDR3 DNA reads TGCGCCAGCAGCTTGGAGTCAGGGACCAACACCGGGGAGCTGTTTTTT. Protein: CASSLESGTNTGELFF.